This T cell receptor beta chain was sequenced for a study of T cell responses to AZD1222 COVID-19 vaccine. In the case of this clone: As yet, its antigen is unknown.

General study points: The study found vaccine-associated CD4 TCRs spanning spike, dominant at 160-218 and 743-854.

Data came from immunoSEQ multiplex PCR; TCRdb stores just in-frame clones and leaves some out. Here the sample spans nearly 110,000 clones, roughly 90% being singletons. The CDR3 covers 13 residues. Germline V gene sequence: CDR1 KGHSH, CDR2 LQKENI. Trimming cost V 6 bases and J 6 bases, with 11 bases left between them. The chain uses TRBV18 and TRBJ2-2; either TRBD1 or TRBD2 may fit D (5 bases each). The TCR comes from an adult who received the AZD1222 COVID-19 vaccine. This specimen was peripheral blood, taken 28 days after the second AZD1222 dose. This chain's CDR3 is CASSVRDPGELFF. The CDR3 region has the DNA TGTGCCAGCTCCGTTCGGGACCCCGGGGAGCTGTTTTTT.